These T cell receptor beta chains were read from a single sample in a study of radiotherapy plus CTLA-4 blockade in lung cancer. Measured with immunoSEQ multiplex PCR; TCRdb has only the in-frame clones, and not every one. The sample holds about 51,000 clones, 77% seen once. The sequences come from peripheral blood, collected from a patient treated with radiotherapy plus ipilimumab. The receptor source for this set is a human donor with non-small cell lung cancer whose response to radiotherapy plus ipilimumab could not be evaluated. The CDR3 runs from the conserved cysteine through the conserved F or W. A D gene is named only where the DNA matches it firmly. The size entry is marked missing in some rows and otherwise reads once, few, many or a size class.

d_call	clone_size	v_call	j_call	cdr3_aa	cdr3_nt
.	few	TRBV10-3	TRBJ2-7	CAISRDTSYEQYF	TGTGCCATCAGCCGGGACACCTCCTACGAGCAGTACTTC
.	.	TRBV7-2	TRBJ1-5	CASSSQGTQSTYQPQHF	TGTGCCAGCAGCTCCCAGGGGACACAAAGTACTTATCAGCCCCAGCATTTT
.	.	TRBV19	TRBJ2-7	CASKTAGNLGEQYF	TGTGCCAGTAAAACGGCAGGGAATCTCGGCGAGCAGTACTTC
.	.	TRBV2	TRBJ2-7	CASSAQSYEQYF	TGTGCCAGCAGTGCACAATCCTACGAGCAGTACTTC
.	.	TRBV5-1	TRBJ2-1	CASSMDSTTYNEQFF	TGCGCCAGCAGCATGGACTCAACCACCTACAATGAGCAGTTCTTC
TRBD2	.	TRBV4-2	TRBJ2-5	CASSRTTSTSGRVIETQYF	TGTGCCAGCAGCCGGACCACCTCGACTAGCGGGAGGGTAATTGAGACCCAGTACTTC
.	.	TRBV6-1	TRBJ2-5	CASRIDGGETQYF	TGTGCCAGCAGGATAGACGGCGGAGAGACCCAGTACTTC
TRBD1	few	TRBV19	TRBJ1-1	CASSPQGMGNTEAFF	TGTGCCAGTAGTCCACAGGGGATGGGGAACACTGAAGCTTTCTTT
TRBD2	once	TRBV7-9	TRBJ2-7	CASSLRTSGSSGEQYF	TGTGCCAGCAGCCTCAGGACTAGCGGGAGTTCGGGGGAGCAGTACTTC
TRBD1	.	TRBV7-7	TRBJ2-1	CASSLGQGGEQFF	TGTGCTAGCAGCTTAGGACAGGGTGGTGAGCAGTTCTTC
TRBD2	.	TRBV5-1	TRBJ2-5	CASSLVGEGETQYF	TGCGCCAGCAGCTTGGTAGGGGAGGGGGAGACCCAGTACTTC
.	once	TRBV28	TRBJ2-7	CASSLWDMSSYEQYF	TGTGCCAGCAGTTTATGGGACATGAGCTCCTACGAGCAGTACTTC
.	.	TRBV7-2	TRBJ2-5	CASSLSGPRSETQYF	TGTGCCAGCAGCTTATCTGGCCCTCGCTCCGAGACCCAGTACTTC
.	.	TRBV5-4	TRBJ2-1	CASSFMNEQFF	TGTGCCAGCAGCTTCATGAATGAGCAGTTCTTC
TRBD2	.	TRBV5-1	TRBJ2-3	CASSLALAGGPLEYF	TGCGCCAGCAGCTTGGCGTTAGCGGGGGGTCCCCTGGAGTATTTT
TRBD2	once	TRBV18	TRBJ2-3	CASSPRGLAGASDTQYF	TGTGCCAGCTCACCAAGGGGACTAGCGGGGGCCTCAGATACGCAGTATTTT
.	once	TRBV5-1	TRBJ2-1	CASSFQGSSYNEQFF	TGCGCCAGCAGCTTTCAGGGTAGCTCCTACAATGAGCAGTTCTTC
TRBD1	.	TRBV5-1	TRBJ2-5	CASSLGTGQETQYF	TGCGCCAGCAGCTTGGGGACAGGCCAAGAGACCCAGTACTTC
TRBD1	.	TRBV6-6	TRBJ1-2	CASSPGAGGAGYGYTF	TGTGCCAGCAGTCCCGGGGCAGGGGGCGCCGGCTATGGCTACACCTTC
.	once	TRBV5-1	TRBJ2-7	CASSLEAGPYEQYF	TGCGCCAGCAGCTTGGAGGCGGGGCCCTACGAGCAGTACTTC
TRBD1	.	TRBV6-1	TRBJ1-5	CASSVRPGQVTQPQHF	TGTGCCAGCAGTGTTAGACCGGGACAGGTCACTCAGCCCCAGCATTTT
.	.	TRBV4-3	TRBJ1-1	CASSYRPGTPGVDTEAFF	TGCGCCAGCAGCTACCGACCCGGGACGCCGGGAGTGGACACTGAAGCTTTCTTT
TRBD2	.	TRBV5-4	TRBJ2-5	CASSLGGRVYDAGSQYF	TGTGCCAGCAGCTTAGGCGGGAGGGTCTATGACGCGGGGAGCCAGTACTTC
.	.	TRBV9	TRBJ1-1	CASSVVDSHTEAFF	TGTGCCAGCAGCGTAGTTGACTCCCACACTGAAGCTTTCTTT
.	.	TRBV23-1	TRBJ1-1	CASSPTGYMNTEAFF	TGCGCCAGCAGTCCTACAGGGTACATGAACACTGAAGCTTTCTTT
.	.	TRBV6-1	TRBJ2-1	CASSVPVYEQFF	TGTGCCAGCAGTGTCCCGGTTTACGAGCAGTTCTTC
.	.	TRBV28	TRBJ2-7	CASGDTFLYEQYF	TGTGCCAGCGGGGACACCTTCCTCTACGAGCAGTACTTC
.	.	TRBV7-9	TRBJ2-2	CASSRLDTGELFF	TGTGCCAGCAGCCGGTTGGACACCGGGGAGCTGTTTTTT
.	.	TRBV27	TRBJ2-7	CASTDRPYLSSYEQYF	TGTGCCAGCACCGACAGGCCATATCTATCCTCCTACGAGCAGTACTTC
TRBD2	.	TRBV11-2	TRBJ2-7	CASSLGGTSGYEQYF	TGTGCCAGCAGCTTAGGGGGGACTAGCGGCTACGAGCAGTACTTC
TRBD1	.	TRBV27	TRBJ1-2	CASSSADRVNGYTF	TGTGCCAGCAGTTCCGCGGACAGGGTGAACGGCTACACCTTC
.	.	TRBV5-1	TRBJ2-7	CASSLYAGARTYEQYF	TGCGCCAGCAGCTTATATGCGGGGGCCAGGACCTACGAGCAGTACTTC
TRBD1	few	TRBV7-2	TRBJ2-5	CASSLGQGVSQYF	TGTGCCAGCAGCTTAGGACAGGGGGTTTCCCAGTACTTC
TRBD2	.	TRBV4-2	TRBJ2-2	CASSQGGGLANTGELFF	TGTGCCAGCAGCCAAGGGGGGGGACTCGCGAACACCGGGGAGCTGTTTTTT
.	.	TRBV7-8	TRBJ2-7	CASSLEGGGKYF	TGTGCCAGCAGCTTAGAAGGTGGCGGGAAGTACTTC
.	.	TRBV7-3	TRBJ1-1	CASSEQGNTEAFF	TGTGCCAGCAGCGAACAGGGGAACACTGAAGCTTTCTTT
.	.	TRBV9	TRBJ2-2	CASSVAGVFTGELFF	TGTGCCAGCAGCGTAGCGGGAGTGTTTACCGGGGAGCTGTTTTTT
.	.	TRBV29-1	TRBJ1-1	CSVLGGYTEAFF	TGCAGCGTTTTGGGGGGGTACACTGAAGCTTTCTTT
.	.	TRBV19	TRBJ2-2	CASSMGHNGELFF	TGTGCCAGTAGTATGGGACATAACGGGGAGCTGTTTTTT
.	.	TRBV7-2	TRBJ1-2	CASSFGQGNYGYTF	TGTGCCAGCAGCTTTGGGCAGGGAAACTATGGCTACACCTTC
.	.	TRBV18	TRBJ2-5	CASSLFVAQQETQYF	TGTGCCAGCTCCCTCTTTGTAGCGCAGCAAGAGACCCAGTACTTC
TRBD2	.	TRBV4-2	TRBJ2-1	CASSQRVTPGLAGGGSYNEQFF	TGTGCCAGCAGCCAACGGGTAACTCCGGGACTAGCGGGAGGCGGCTCCTACAATGAGCAGTTCTTC
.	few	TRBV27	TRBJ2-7	CASSLTQGFEQYF	TGTGCCAGCAGTTTAACGCAGGGGTTCGAGCAGTACTTC
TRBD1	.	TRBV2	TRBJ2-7	CASRDRTGDEQYF	TGTGCCAGCAGAGACAGAACAGGGGACGAGCAGTACTTC
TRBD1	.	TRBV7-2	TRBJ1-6	CASSLLYRGNSPLHF	TGTGCCAGCAGCTTACTCTACAGGGGAAATTCACCCCTCCACTTT
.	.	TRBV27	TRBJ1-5	CASSFWPSNQPQHF	TGTGCCAGCAGTTTCTGGCCGAGCAATCAGCCCCAGCATTTT
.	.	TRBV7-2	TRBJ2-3	CASSPGTRERQYF	TGTGCCAGCAGCCCCGGGACTCGGGAAAGGCAGTATTTT
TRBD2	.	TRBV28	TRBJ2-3	CASSFLPSGRGETDTQYF	TGTGCCAGCAGTTTTCTCCCGAGCGGGAGGGGAGAGACAGATACGCAGTATTTT